The source of this TCR beta chain is a study of beta chain features in type 1 diabetes. Study-wide context: When patients were set against healthy donors, age, gender and cell yields were similar.

Expressed TCRB transcripts were sequenced, since all the RNA that had been isolated was reverse transcribed. Measured with immunoSEQ multiplex PCR; TCRdb has only the in-frame clones, and not every one. Among 350,000 to 450,000 clones listed, approximately 15% were seen once. One heparinised draw, averaging roughly 0.12 L, was taken per donor. By way of CD45RO/CCR7/CD25/CD127/CD95/CD27, the CD4+ regulatory, stem cell-like memory, central memory and naive cells were sorted. This clone was counted between two and nine times. Its antigen is not known. This CDR3 has 11 residues. The germline V gene encodes CDR1 MGHDK and CDR2 SYGVNS. The V gene lost 5 bases and the J gene lost 6 bases, with 8 bases spanning the gap. Study outcomes and limitations: Because the template was cDNA, high-expressing cells might be over-represented.

The gene calls are TRBV25-1 and TRBJ2-7; D gene unclear. The sample was naive CD4+ T cells from blood. This clonotype was sampled from a man aged 25 to 40 in good health. CDR3 protein: CASSILTEQYF. The CDR3 DNA is TGTGCCAGCAGTATACTAACCGAGCAGTACTTC.